This T cell receptor (beta chain) was recovered during a study of T-cell memory formation after mild COVID-19. Overall study: Largely, the TCR clusters proved donor specific.

TCRalpha and TCRbeta libraries used 5'RACE with constant-segment primers and UMIs. Using its own MiXCR run on the 5' RACE reads, TCRdb lists one record per CDR3 protein. The sample records roughly 310,000 distinct CDR3 sequences, roughly 15% being singletons. General observations from the study: Clones from the second wave (peaking day 37) had unconfirmed SARS-CoV-2 specificity. Clones shrinking from day 15 to 85 showed even CD4/CD8 mixes; later expanders tilted CD4+.

The V gene lost 6 bases and the J gene lost 0 bases, with 9 bases spanning the gap. Germline V lookup: CDR1 LGHNT, CDR2 FRNRAP. The CDR3 contains 14 residues. About this clonotype itself: What it recognizes is unknown.

This receptor was obtained from a man aged 18 to 35 who had mild COVID-19 (a few samples of this study predate the infection). Cell type and time point are not known. The J gene is TRBJ1-3, the V gene TRBV12-5; D call uncertain. The material sequenced was PBMCs or a T cell subset sorted from them (not recorded which). The CDR3 nucleotides read TGTGCTAGTGGCGGACGGTACTCTGGAAACACCATATATTTT. Residues: CASGGRYSGNTIYF.